What follows are 14 T cell receptor beta chains derived from one specimen sequenced in a study of T cells after yellow fever vaccination. From the 5' RACE reads, TCRdb called clonotypes with MiXCR, one entry per CDR3 protein. This table has about 58,000 distinct CDR3 sequences, around 6.2% appearing once. Specimen: PBMCs, either bulk or a sorted T-cell subset (CD4+, CD8+, memory, or dextramer-sorted; not recorded which), collected on the day of the yellow fever booster vaccination. The receptors originated from a man aged 18 to 35 who received the YFV17D yellow fever vaccine.

This clonotype was found many times. This chain connects TRBV4-3 to TRBJ1-4; 7 nucleotides agree with TRBD1. The CDR3 consists of 15 residues. The V gene end was trimmed by 4 bases and the J gene end by 3 bases; junction bases not matched to a gene: 5. Germline V gene sequence: CDR1 LGHNA, CDR2 YSLEER. The CDR3 spells CASSRWDSPNEKLFF. CDR3 DNA: TGCGCCAGCAGCCGATGGGACAGCCCTAATGAAAAACTGTTTTTT.

This clonotype was seen ten or more times. The V and J genes are TRBV11-2 and TRBJ2-6; perhaps D is TRBD1 or TRBD2 (5 bases each). V dropped 4 bases and J dropped 0 bases, with 13 bases sitting between them. CDR1 SGHAT and CDR2 FQNNGV come from the germline V gene. The CDR3 has 17 amino acids. CDR3 coding DNA: TGTGCCAGCAGCTCCCCCAAGGGGAGCTCTGGGGCCAACGTCCTGACTTTC. Translating it yields CASSSPKGSSGANVLTF.

This clonotype was observed many times. The V and J genes are TRBV4-3 and TRBJ2-1; 10 nucleotides align to TRBD1. The CDR3 has 21 residues. Germline CDR1 is LGHNA and CDR2 is YSLEER. The V gene end was trimmed by 0 bases and the J gene end by 3 bases; junction bases not matched to a gene: 17. Here the CDR3 reads CASSQDSERGDRGRNYNEQFF. The CDR3 region has the DNA TGCGCCAGCAGCCAAGATAGTGAGCGAGGGGACAGGGGTCGCAACTACAATGAGCAGTTCTTC.

The chain has TRBV21-1 and TRBJ2-7; TRBD1, the table's D call, was not compared with the DNA. TRBV21-1 is given as a pseudogene. This CDR3 contains 13 residues. The CDR3 region is CASSKSHSYEQYV. The CDR3 region has the DNA TGTGCCAGCAGCAAGTCCCACTCCTACGAGCAGTACGTC.

V is TRBV12-5 and J is TRBJ2-1; 15 bases line up with TRBD2. The trim removed 3 bases at V and 2 bases at J, leaving 14 bases unmatched. Germline CDR1 LGHNT, CDR2 FRNRAP. This CDR3 has 21 residues. The CDR3 coding sequence is TGTGCTAGTGGTTTACTTTTACCGGGACTAGCGGGGGGCCGAACCTACAATGAGCAGTTCTTC. Protein: CASGLLLPGLAGGRTYNEQFF.

This clonotype occurred a few times. CDR3 amino acids: CASRRGGEAGELFF. The CDR3, as DNA: TGCGCCAGCAGGCGCGGGGGGGAGGCGGGGGAGCTGTTTTTT. The chain is built from TRBV10-2 and TRBJ2-2; 9 bases line up with TRBD2. Germline values: CDR1 WSHSY, CDR2 SAAADI. The CDR3 loop spans 14 amino acids. V was clipped by 6 bases and J by 8 bases; unmatched bases: 7.

In its sample, this clonotype was seen many times. The chain employs TRBV29-1 and TRBJ2-5, with D tentatively TRBD1 (6 bases). V was trimmed by 3 bases and J by 5 bases, leaving 16 bases between them. Germline CDR1 is SQVTM and CDR2 is ANQGSEA. The CDR3 length is 14 residues. Here the CDR3 reads CSVDHRERVETQYF. DNA for the CDR3: TGCAGCGTTGATCACAGGGAGAGAGTTGAGACCCAGTACTTC.

The rearrangement uses TRBV5-1 and TRBJ1-1, with D possibly being TRBD1 (6 bases). The CDR3 consists of 15 residues. V lost 0 bases to trimming and J lost 6 bases, with 15 bases between them. Germline CDR1 and CDR2: SGHRS and YFSETQ. The CDR3 DNA sequence: TGCGCCAGCAGCTTGGCTTCGGGGGCTTCCCCTGAAGCTTTCTTT. This gives the protein CASSLASGASPEAFF.

This clonotype was picked up many times. The chain links TRBV20-1 to TRBJ2-5, with D unresolved. The V gene lost 7 bases and the J gene lost 5 bases, with 11 bases spanning the gap. Per germline, CDR1 DFQATT and CDR2 SNEGSKA (reference sequence). This CDR3 has 11 amino acids. CDR3 DNA: TGCAGTGGCCAGATCAGGGAGACCCAGTACTTC. This encodes CSGQIRETQYF.

This clonotype has ten or more counts. The chain has TRBV18 and TRBJ1-5, with D unclear. This CDR3 comprises 13 residues. The V and J ends lost 6 bases and 1 base respectively, with 7 bases between them. The germline V gene encodes CDR1 KGHSH and CDR2 LQKENI. The chain's CDR3 is CASSQNSNQPQHF. CDR3 nucleotide sequence: TGTGCCAGCTCGCAGAACAGCAATCAGCCCCAGCATTTT.

This clonotype was seen at least ten times. This chain joins TRBV6-2 or TRBV6-3 and TRBJ2-3; 9 bases fit TRBD2. The V gene end was trimmed by 8 bases and the J gene end by 8 bases; junction bases not matched to a gene: 17. The V gene's germline CDR1 is MNHEY and CDR2 SVGEGT. CDR3 length: 16 amino acids. CDR3 nucleotides: TGTGCCAGCGCTCCGGGGCTAGCGGGGAGGAGGGGTACGCAGTATTTT. It yields the protein CASAPGLAGRRGTQYF.

This clonotype has ten or more counts. V usage is TRBV6-5 and J usage is TRBJ2-7; D remains unclear. The CDR3 is 11 residues long. V gave up 5 bases and J gave up 5 bases, with 7 bases separating them. Germline V gives CDR1 MNHEY, CDR2 SVGAGI. In DNA, the CDR3 is TGTGCCAGCAGTCCCCTTAACGAGCAGTACGTC. It yields the protein CASSPLNEQYV.

This clonotype occurred many times. This sequence joins TRBV7-2 and TRBJ2-5; D possibly corresponds to TRBD2 (7 bases). Trimming removed 4 bases from V and 4 bases from J, with 13 bases in between. In germline, CDR1 is SGHTA, CDR2 FQGNSA. The CDR3 is 14 residues long. The CDR3 DNA is TGTGCCAGCAGCTCAAGGGGGGGAAGAGAGACCCAGTACTTC. As protein: CASSSRGGRETQYF.

This clonotype has at least ten counts. This chain connects TRBV29-1 to TRBJ1-2; no firm D call. Germline lookup yields CDR1 SQVTM and CDR2 ANQGSEA. V lost 4 bases, J lost 0 bases, and 12 bases lay in between. This CDR3 contains 14 residues. CDR3 nucleotide sequence: TGCAGCGTTGCCCCACGGGCAGCTAACTATGGCTACACCTTC. Translating it yields CSVAPRAANYGYTF. Full variable domain (outside the CDR3, taken from reference TRBV29-1 and TRBJ1-2): SAVISQKPSRDICQRGTSLTIQCQVDSQVTMMFWYRQQPGQSLTLIATANQGSEATYESGFVIDKFPISRPNLTFSTLTVSNMSPEDSSIYLCSVAPRAANYGYTFGSGTRLTVV.